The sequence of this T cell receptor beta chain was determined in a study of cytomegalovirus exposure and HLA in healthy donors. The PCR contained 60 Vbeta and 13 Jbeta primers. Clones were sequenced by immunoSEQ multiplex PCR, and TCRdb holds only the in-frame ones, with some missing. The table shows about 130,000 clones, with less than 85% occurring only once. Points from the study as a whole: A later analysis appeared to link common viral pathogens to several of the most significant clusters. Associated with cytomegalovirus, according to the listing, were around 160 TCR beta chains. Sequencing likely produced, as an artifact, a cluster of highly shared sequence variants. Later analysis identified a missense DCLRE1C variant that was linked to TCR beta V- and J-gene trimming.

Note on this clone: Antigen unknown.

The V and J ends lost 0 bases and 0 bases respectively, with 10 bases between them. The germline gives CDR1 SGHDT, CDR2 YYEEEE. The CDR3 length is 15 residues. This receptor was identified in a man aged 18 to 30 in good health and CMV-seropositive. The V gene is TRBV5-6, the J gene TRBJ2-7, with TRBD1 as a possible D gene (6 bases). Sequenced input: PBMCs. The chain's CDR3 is CASSLAGQTSYEQYF. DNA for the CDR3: TGTGCCAGCAGCTTGGCGGGACAAACCTCCTACGAGCAGTACTTC.